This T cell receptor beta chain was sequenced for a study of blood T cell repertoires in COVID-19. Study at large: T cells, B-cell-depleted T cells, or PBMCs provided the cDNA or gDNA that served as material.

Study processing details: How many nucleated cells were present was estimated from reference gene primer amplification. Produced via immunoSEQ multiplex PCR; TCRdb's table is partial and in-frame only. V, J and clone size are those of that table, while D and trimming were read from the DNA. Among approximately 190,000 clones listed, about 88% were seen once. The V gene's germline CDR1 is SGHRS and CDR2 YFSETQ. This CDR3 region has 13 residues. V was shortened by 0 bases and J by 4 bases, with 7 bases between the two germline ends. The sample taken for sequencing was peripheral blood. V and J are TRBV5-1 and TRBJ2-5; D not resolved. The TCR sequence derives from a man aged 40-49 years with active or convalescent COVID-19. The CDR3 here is CASSLGQVETQYF. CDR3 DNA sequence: TGCGCCAGCAGCTTGGGGCAGGTAGAGACCCAGTACTTC.